The sequence of this T cell receptor (beta chain) was determined in a study of a mutant IDH1 vaccine in newly diagnosed glioma. Study at large: Vaccine administration was initiated 4-6 weeks following radiotherapy alone, or with temozolomide cycles. Overall study findings and caveats: Vaccine-induced responses were seen in 93.3% of patients, spanning several MHC alleles.

Time point noted: week 35, safety follow-up. Doses comprised 300 ug of mutant IDH1 20-mer peptide each, plus topical imiquimod. Astrocytomas that were new, WHO grade 3 or 4, IDH1-mutant and ATRX-lost were present in the donors. Generated by immunoSEQ multiplex PCR, the TCRdb table keeps only in-frame clones and is missing some. The sample has about 68,000 clones; around 82% are singletons. Note on this clone: What it recognizes is unknown.

CDR3 length: 14 residues. V dropped 2 bases and J dropped 1 base, with 9 bases sitting between them. Germline CDR1 and CDR2: SGHRS and YFSETQ. The starting material was PBMCs, obtained from a glioma patient whose treatment included an IDH1 peptide vaccine. This TCR derives from a man younger than 35 with glioma. V and J are TRBV5-1 and TRBJ1-2; perhaps TRBD1 as D (6 bases). DNA of the CDR3: TGCGCCAGCAGCTTAGACAGGCGTAACTATGGCTACACCTTC. This sequence encodes CASSLDRRNYGYTF.